This T cell receptor beta chain was sequenced during a study of blood T cell repertoires in COVID-19. Sequenced by immunoSEQ multiplex PCR; TCRdb stores in-frame clones only, minus some. The sample has under 500,000 clones; 75% to 90% are singletons. This CDR3 is 11 amino acids long. Germline loops: CDR1 MNHEY, CDR2 SVGAGI. The V and J ends lost 11 bases and 3 bases respectively, with 10 bases between them. This clonotype originated in a woman aged 30 to 39 with acute or convalescent COVID-19. Sequencing input: peripheral blood. The rearrangement joins TRBV6-5 to TRBJ2-5, with D possibly matching TRBD1 (6 bases). The DNA for the CDR3 is TGTGCCGCCCACAGGGAAGAGACCCAGTACTTC. It codes for CAAHREETQYF.